This TCR beta chain stems from a study of blood T cell repertoires in COVID-19. Study processing details: Estimated nucleated cell counts came from reference gene primer amplification. Clones were sequenced by immunoSEQ multiplex PCR, and TCRdb holds only the in-frame ones, with some missing. V and J calls and clone size are copied from that table; D and trimming were computed from the DNA. The table has about 40,000 clones, about four fifths seen once; the top ten hold less than 25%. The CDR3 totals 15 residues. Looked up from germline, CDR1 is SGHRS and CDR2 is YFSETQ. With V trimmed by 0 bases and J by 8 bases, 5 bases remained unmatched.

Material for sequencing was peripheral blood. The chain couples TRBV5-1 to TRBJ1-6; 7 positions agree with TRBD1. The receptor's source is a human donor with acute or convalescent COVID-19. The donor label of this sample is uncertain. DNA of the CDR3: TGCGCCAGCAGCTTGGAGGGACAGCCCCATTCACCCCTCCACTTT. Its protein product is CASSLEGQPHSPLHF.